These T cell receptor beta chains were read from a single sample in a study of cytomegalovirus exposure and HLA in healthy donors. Profiled with immunoSEQ multiplex PCR; TCRdb holds only in-frame clones, not every one. The sample contains 150,000 to 200,000 clones, 70% to 80% of which appear only once. The specimen was PBMCs. The receptor set was obtained from a woman between 40 and 55 years old in good health and CMV-seronegative. Both conserved end residues are part of each CDR3. Fields, in order: V gene, J gene, D gene, CDR3 protein, CDR3 DNA. The D gene is left open where the match is weak.

TRBV18	TRBJ1-1	NA	CASSPIGQPEAFF	TGTGCCAGCTCACCGATCGGACAGCCTGAAGCTTTCTTT
TRBV6-1	TRBJ2-3	NA	CASSARGDTQYF	TGTGCCAGCAGTGCAAGAGGAGATACGCAGTATTTT
TRBV5-5	TRBJ2-5	TRBD1	CASSLTGGLETQYF	TGTGCCAGCAGCTTGACAGGGGGCCTAGAGACCCAGTACTTC
TRBV4-1	TRBJ2-1	NA	CASSQESGLSYNEQFF	TGCGCCAGCAGCCAAGAGAGCGGCCTTTCCTACAATGAGCAGTTCTTC
TRBV25-1	TRBJ1-1	NA	CASSESRDYTEAFF	TGTGCCAGCAGTGAATCCCGGGACTACACTGAAGCTTTCTTT
TRBV18	TRBJ1-2	NA	CASSPPTGIYGYTF	TGTGCCAGCTCACCTCCTACAGGGATCTATGGCTACACCTTC
TRBV5-4	TRBJ2-3	TRBD2	CASSLAVAGPDTQYF	TGTGCCAGCAGCTTGGCTGTAGCGGGCCCAGATACGCAGTATTTT
TRBV7-3	TRBJ1-2	TRBD1	CASSTWTGGDYTF	TGTGCCAGCAGCACCTGGACAGGGGGCGACTACACCTTC
TRBV7-9	TRBJ2-5	NA	CASSLLGGSEGTQYF	TGTGCCAGCAGCTTGCTCGGGGGTTCGGAAGGGACCCAGTACTTC
TRBV30	TRBJ2-7	NA	CAWSLGQGYEQYF	TGTGCCTGGAGTCTGGGTCAGGGATACGAGCAGTACTTC